The next 9 T cell receptor beta chains were all read from a single sample in a study of CD8 T cells in ankylosing spondylitis. One entry per CDR3 protein results from TCRdb running MiXCR on the 5' RACE reads. The sample gives approximately 100,000 distinct CDR3 sequences, around 24% of which show up once; roughly 12% is in the top ten. Sequenced sample: synovial fluid, either unsorted or a sorted T cell fraction (not recorded which). These receptors were taken from a male donor with ankylosing spondylitis.

This clonotype was counted many times. The chain combines TRBV27 with TRBJ2-1; 10 bases align to TRBD2. V was clipped by 6 bases and J by 10 bases; unmatched bases: 12. The CDR3 length is 15 residues. Germline V gene lookup returns CDR1 MNHEY and CDR2 SMNVEV (reference sequence). The CDR3 region is CASSPGLAVVLEQFF. The DNA of the CDR3 is TGTGCCAGCAGCCCTGGACTAGCGGTGGTTCTGGAGCAGTTCTTC.

About this clonotype: Germline and junction disagree at one end, which may indicate a read error. The chain uses TRBV5-6 and TRBJ1-1; D might be TRBD1 (5 bases). CDR1 SGHDT and CDR2 YYEEEE come from the germline V gene. The CDR3 runs to 14 residues. CDR3 sequence: CTSRRSQGSTEAFF. The CDR3 DNA sequence: TGTACCAGCAGGAGGTCGCAGGGTTCGACTGAAGCTTTCTTT.

The V and J genes are TRBV18 and TRBJ2-3, with TRBD2 identical over 9 bases. Germline V gene data show CDR1 as KGHSH and CDR2 as LQKENI. The ends lost 3 bases at V and 0 bases at J; junction bases unmatched: 4. The CDR3 length is 16 residues. CDR3 amino acids: CASSPLTSGSTDTQYF. CDR3 DNA sequence: TGTGCCAGCTCACCGCTGACTAGCGGAAGCACAGATACGCAGTATTTT.

This chain links TRBV20-1 with TRBJ2-6; perhaps D is TRBD1 or TRBD2 (6 bases each). The CDR3 has 15 amino acids. Trimming stripped 3 bases from V and 0 bases from J, with 9 bases between. The germline V gene has CDR1 DFQATT and CDR2 SNEGSKA (reference sequence). CDR3 nucleotides: TGCAGTGCTAGGGGGGGCTCCTCTGGGGCCAACGTCCTGACTTTC. The encoded protein is CSARGGSSGANVLTF.

With respect to this clonotype: Germline is not matched at one junction end, which may reflect a read error. The J gene is TRBJ2-1, the V gene TRBV29-1, with no clear D. In germline, CDR1 is SQVTM, CDR2 ANQGSEA. The CDR3 is made up of 12 amino acids. The CDR3 DNA sequence: TGCAGCGTTGGAGCGAACTACAAAGAGCAGTTCTTC. It translates to CSVGANYKEQFF.

This clonotype was observed a handful of times. J is TRBJ2-1 and V is TRBV5-1; 10 bases map to TRBD2. The CDR3 runs 15 residues. The ends lost 2 bases at V and 6 bases at J; junction bases unmatched: 5. CDR1 is SGHRS, CDR2 YFSETQ, per germline. CDR3 protein: CASSLSLAGANEQFF. The CDR3 nucleotides read TGCGCCAGCAGCTTATCCCTAGCGGGGGCCAATGAGCAGTTCTTC.

The chain employs TRBV6-5 and TRBJ2-5; TRBD1 matches 8 bases. Losses at the gene ends were 1 base for V and 4 bases for J; bases not matched to a gene: 5. The CDR3 has 15 amino acids. Germline-derived CDR1 and CDR2 are MNHEY and SVGAGI. CDR3 DNA: TGTGCCAGCAGTTACTGGCCCGGGACAGGAGAGACCCAGTACTTC. It encodes CASSYWPGTGETQYF.

The CDR3 here is CASSLREFHDEQFF. DNA for the CDR3: TGTGCCAGCTCTCTCCGGGAGTTTCACGATGAGCAGTTCTTC. The rearrangement joins TRBV18 to TRBJ2-1; D perhaps matches TRBD2 (6 bases). There are 14 residues in the CDR3. The germline V and J ends were trimmed by 6 bases and 8 bases, with 17 bases remaining between them. Looked up from germline, CDR1 is KGHSH and CDR2 is LQKENI.

This chain uses TRBV20-1 with TRBJ1-1; D possibly corresponds to TRBD1 (6 bases). V shed 3 bases and J shed 10 bases, with 24 bases lying between them. Germline V gene sequence: CDR1 DFQATT, CDR2 SNEGSKA (reference sequence). The CDR3 is made up of 15 amino acids. CDR3 DNA: TGCAGTGCTAGTGGGGGGGCGCTTGGGTCGCTTGCAGCTTTCTTT. Translation gives CSASGGALGSLAAFF.